The TCR beta chain under discussion was sequenced for a study of T-cell reconstitution after alpha-beta-depleted transplantation in children. This clonotype was detected a few times. Antigen unknown. CDR3 length: 14 residues. The germline V gene has CDR1 LNHNV and CDR2 YYDKDF (reference sequence). The V end was cut by 0 bases, the J end by 6 bases, with 12 bases between. Using unique molecular identifiers, the investigators prepared the TCRbeta library. TCRdb reprocessed the PCR reads via MiXCR and lists one record per CDR3 protein. The sample shows more than 200,000 distinct CDR3 sequences, under 8.5% of them seen only once. Study-wide results and caveats: In patients about two months after transplant, alpha-beta T cells reportedly arose from several hundred expanded graft clones. Elevated TCRbeta diversity at day 60 was traced, in some patients, to surviving recipient T cells and thymic progenitors.

The starting material was PBMCs, mostly from graft donor cells, obtained 360 days after TCRalphabeta/CD19-depleted stem cell transplant. The chain links TRBV15 to TRBJ2-7; tentative D call: TRBD1 (6 bases). The source of this sequence is a male patient aged 2-15 years who had a stem cell transplant for acute myeloid leukemia, so the T cells may come from the graft donor. CDR3 amino acids: CATSRDPTGFEQYF. The CDR3 DNA is TGTGCCACCAGCAGAGACCCCACAGGGTTCGAGCAGTACTTC.